The 14 T cell receptor beta chains below all came from one sample that was sequenced in a study of blood T cell repertoires in COVID-19. Repertoires were generated with immunoSEQ multiplex PCR, while TCRdb's copy carries only in-frame clones and drops some. The sample records tens of thousands of clones, roughly four fifths being singletons. The sample was peripheral blood. These receptors all come from a man over 45 with active or convalescent COVID-19.

The chain couples TRBV19 to TRBJ2-5; tentatively, D is TRBD2 (7 bases). V dropped 5 bases and J dropped 0 bases, with 13 bases sitting between them. CDR3 size: 15 residues. Germline CDR1 is LNHDA and CDR2 is SQIVND (reference sequence). The CDR3 nucleotides are TGTGCCAGTAGTGAGGGGGGGGGCTACCAAGAGACCCAGTACTTC. Translation: CASSEGGGYQETQYF.

In this sample, this clone turned up once. The chain uses TRBV4-1 and TRBJ2-3, with 8 bases lining up with TRBD2. In germline, CDR1 is MGHRA, CDR2 YSYEKL. CDR3 length: 17 amino acids. V was pared by 2 bases and J by 4 bases, with 11 bases of the junction left unmatched. CDR3 loop: CASSQYPGLGGPDTQYF. CDR3 nucleotide sequence: TGCGCCAGCAGCCAATACCCGGGACTAGGGGGGCCAGATACGCAGTATTTT.

V gene TRBV19 combines with J gene TRBJ2-1; 11 nucleotides line up with TRBD1. Germline V gives CDR1 LNHDA, CDR2 SQIVND (reference sequence). V trimming: 3 bases; J trimming: 6 bases; junction bases outside the gene matches: 1. This CDR3 comprises 14 residues. The CDR3 is CASSIGTGGNEQFF. CDR3 DNA sequence: TGTGCCAGTAGTATCGGGACAGGGGGCAATGAGCAGTTCTTC. The complete variable domain, with remaining parts taken from reference TRBV19 and TRBJ2-1, reads DGGITQSPKYLFRKEGQNVTLSCEQNLNHDAMYWYRQDPGQGLRLIYYSQIVNDFQKGDIAEGYSVSREKKESFPLTVTSAQKNPTAFYLCASSIGTGGNEQFFGPGTRLTVL.

The J gene is TRBJ2-5, the V gene TRBV6-2 or TRBV6-3; 9 bases are shared with TRBD1. Per the germline V gene, CDR1 is MNHEY and CDR2 is SVGEGT. V dropped 6 bases and J dropped 5; count of bases not matched to a gene: 10. The CDR3 has 15 amino acids. For the CDR3, the DNA is TGTGCCAGCAGCCCCCCCACAGGGGGCCAGGAGACCCAGTACTTC. Protein: CASSPPTGGQETQYF.

The chain joins TRBV6-2 or TRBV6-3 to TRBJ2-2; 8 bases are a match to TRBD2. The CDR3 runs to 14 residues. The trim removed 4 bases at V and 7 bases at J, leaving 5 bases unmatched. Germline V gene sequence: CDR1 MNHEY, CDR2 SVGEGT. CDR3 loop: CASSLVAGYGELFF. For the CDR3, the DNA is TGTGCCAGCAGTTTGGTAGCGGGGTACGGGGAGCTGTTTTTT.

The chain has TRBV19 and TRBJ2-2, with D possibly being TRBD1 (5 bases). The CDR3 has 16 amino acids. Per germline, CDR1 LNHDA and CDR2 SQIVND (reference sequence). The V gene lost 2 bases and the J gene lost 5 bases, with 15 bases spanning the gap. In nucleotides, the CDR3 is TGTGCCAGTAGTATATTCAGGGATGCAGGAACCGGGGAGCTGTTTTTT. It translates to CASSIFRDAGTGELFF. The complete variable domain, with remaining parts taken from reference TRBV19 and TRBJ2-2, reads DGGITQSPKYLFRKEGQNVTLSCEQNLNHDAMYWYRQDPGQGLRLIYYSQIVNDFQKGDIAEGYSVSREKKESFPLTVTSAQKNPTAFYLCASSIFRDAGTGELFFGEGSRLTVL.

The chain joins TRBV19 to TRBJ1-5; D gene uncertain. V was shortened by 3 bases and J by 4 bases, with 4 bases between the two germline ends. The CDR3 contains 12 residues. Germline loops: CDR1 LNHDA, CDR2 SQIVND (reference sequence). The CDR3 loop is CASSMTNQPQHF. CDR3 bases: TGTGCCAGTAGTATGACAAATCAGCCCCAGCATTTT.

The J gene is TRBJ2-1, the V gene TRBV5-5; 8 nucleotides align to TRBD1. J gave up 6 bases and V 2 bases, and 16 bases lay outside the gene matches. There are 18 residues in the CDR3. Germline loops: CDR1 SGHKS, CDR2 YYEKEE (reference sequence). The CDR3: CASSFGRTGTGFLNEQFF. The CDR3 coding sequence is TGTGCCAGCAGCTTTGGGCGAACCGGGACAGGTTTTCTCAATGAGCAGTTCTTC.

V is TRBV20-1 and J is TRBJ2-7; D remains ambiguous. Germline loops: CDR1 DFQATT, CDR2 SNEGSKA (reference sequence). Trimming took off 5 bases at V and 3 bases at J, with 8 bases between the two ends. The CDR3 is made up of 11 amino acids. CDR3 in DNA: TGCAGTGCTCCTCTTGTCTACGAGCAGTACTTC. Translation: CSAPLVYEQYF.

About this clone itself: This could be a read error, since a much larger clone is one nucleotide away. This rearrangement joins TRBV28 to TRBJ1-5; a weak D match, TRBD1 (5 bases). Germline V gene lookup returns CDR1 MDHEN and CDR2 SYDVKM. The CDR3 spans 14 residues. Trimming pared 6 bases from V and 0 bases from J, leaving 9 bases between. This chain's CDR3 is CASSSTDSNQPQHF. As DNA, the CDR3 is TGTGCCAGCAGCTCGACAGATAGCAATCAGCCCCAGCATTTT.

The chain is built from TRBV11-2 and TRBJ2-3, with 9 bases matching TRBD1. The CDR3 runs 15 residues. After removal of 3 bases from V and 3 bases from J, the junction contained 4 bases not matched to a gene. Germline lookup yields CDR1 SGHAT and CDR2 FQNNGV. The CDR3 nucleotides read TGTGCCAGCAGCTTCCTTGGACAGGGGACAGATACGCAGTATTTT. Amino acids: CASSFLGQGTDTQYF.

The CDR3 is CASSSEAGTGTYEQYV. Written as DNA, the CDR3 is TGTGCCAGCAGCTCTGAGGCAGGGACAGGGACCTACGAGCAGTACGTC. This chain joins TRBV21-1 and TRBJ2-7; TRBD1 is taken as the D call from the table, unchecked against the DNA. TRBV21-1 is classified as a pseudogene. The CDR3 extends over 16 amino acids.

This clone showed up just once. The rearrangement joins TRBV6-1 to TRBJ1-2; D is uncertain. V was pared by 3 bases and J by 8 bases, with 13 bases between. The CDR3 extends over 13 amino acids. Germline CDR1 reads MNHNS; CDR2 reads SASEGT. The CDR3 DNA reads as TGTGCCAGCAGTGAGTCGGGAGAGTGGGGCTACACCTTC. Its protein is CASSESGEWGYTF.

The V gene is TRBV30, the J gene TRBJ2-7, with D tentatively TRBD1 (5 bases). V gave up 0 bases and J gave up 6 bases, with 9 bases separating them. CDR3 length equals 12 residues. From germline, CDR1 is GTSNPN and CDR2 SVGIG (reference sequence). The CDR3 spells CAWSVQGAEQYF. For the CDR3, the DNA is TGTGCCTGGAGTGTACAAGGGGCCGAGCAGTACTTC. The full variable domain, with the rest looked up from reference TRBV30 and TRBJ2-7, is SQTIHQWPATLVQPVGSPLSLECTVEGTSNPNLYWYRQAAGRGLQLLFYSVGIGQISSEVPQNLSASRPQDRQFILSSKKLLLSDSGFYLCAWSVQGAEQYFGPGTRLTVT.